The next 32 T cell receptor beta chains were all read from a single sample in a study of PD-1 blockade in classical Hodgkin lymphoma. Sequencing used immunoSEQ multiplex PCR; TCRdb keeps in-frame clones, though not all of them. This sample has about 41,000 clones; about 70% occur once, and the top ten carry under 25%. In every patient, relapse followed autologous stem cell transplantation, while exposure to brentuximab vedotin differed. The source was peripheral blood mononuclear cells (PBMCs), collected at baseline. Receptors were obtained from a human donor with classical Hodgkin lymphoma.

V gene TRBV9 combines with J gene TRBJ1-1; D uncertain. The CDR3 is 13 amino acids. Per germline, CDR1 SGDLS and CDR2 YYNGEE. Trimming left V 0 bases short and J 6 bases short, with 9 bases between. The CDR3 DNA sequence: TGTGCCAGCAGCGTAGGAACTATCTCTGAAGCTTTCTTT. It is translated as CASSVGTISEAFF.

This clone was counted a few times. Written as DNA, the CDR3 is TGCAGCGTTGTGGGGGGACAGGGACACCAAGAGACCCAGTACTTC. Protein product: CSVVGGQGHQETQYF. The chain combines TRBV29-1 with TRBJ2-5; TRBD1 matches 9 bases. This CDR3 has 15 amino acids. The germline CDR1 and CDR2 sequences are SQVTM and ANQGSEA. Germline trimming cut 4 bases from V and 0 bases from J; bases unmatched to any gene: 6.

The J gene is TRBJ2-2, the V gene TRBV5-6, with 9 bases aligning to TRBD2. The junction had 7 bases not matched to a gene; V was cut back by 4 bases and J by 6 bases. The CDR3 sequence is 15 residues long. The germline V gene has CDR1 SGHDT and CDR2 YYEEEE. The CDR3 here is CASSRPLAGPGELFF. The DNA for the CDR3 is TGTGCCAGCAGCCGCCCCCTAGCGGGACCCGGGGAGCTGTTTTTT.

The CDR3 region is CASSFTASGTGDTQYF. CDR3 nucleotide sequence: TGTGCCAGCAGTTTCACGGCTAGCGGGACGGGAGATACGCAGTATTTT. The chain carries TRBV27 and TRBJ2-3; TRBD2 agrees at 9 bases. This CDR3 is built from 16 residues. Trimming cost V 3 bases and J 5 bases; bases outside gene matches: 9. Germline values: CDR1 MNHEY, CDR2 SMNVEV (reference sequence).

J is TRBJ2-2 and V is TRBV7-3; 8 bases are a match to TRBD1. J lost 1 base, V lost 4 bases, and 5 bases had no gene match. Germline V CDR1 and CDR2: SGHTA, FQGTGA. The CDR3 sequence is 16 residues long. The chain's CDR3 is CASSSRQGMNTGELFF. For the CDR3, the DNA is TGTGCCAGCAGCTCCCGACAGGGGATGAACACCGGGGAGCTGTTTTTT.

The CDR3 region is CASSPYGQGNQPQHF. The CDR3 DNA follows: TGTGCCAGCAGCCCCTATGGACAGGGCAATCAGCCCCAGCATTTT. This sequence joins TRBV7-9 and TRBJ1-5; TRBD1 matches at 7 bases. Losses at the gene ends were 5 bases for V and 2 bases for J; bases not matched to a gene: 6. CDR1 and CDR2 from the germline V gene are SEHNR and FQNEAQ (reference sequence). The CDR3 extends over 15 amino acids. Full variable domain (remainder filled in from reference TRBV7-9 and TRBJ1-5): DTGVSQNPRHKITKRGQNVTFRCDPISEHNRLYWYRQTLGQGPEFLTYFQNEAQLEKSRLLSDRFSAERPKGSFSTLEIQRTEQGDSAMYLCASSPYGQGNQPQHFGDGTRLSIL.

This clone was observed a handful of times. The chain is built from TRBV5-4 and TRBJ1-2; 8 bases line up with TRBD1. J was trimmed by 4 bases and V by 6 bases; bases with no gene match: 8. There are 14 residues in the CDR3. The V gene's germline CDR1 is SGHNT and CDR2 YYREEE (reference sequence). CDR3 amino acids: CASTTTGALYGYTF. CDR3 nucleotide sequence: TGTGCCAGCACAACGACAGGGGCTCTCTATGGCTACACCTTC.

The chain joins TRBV6-5 to TRBJ1-6; D perhaps matches TRBD1 (5 bases). The CDR3 extends over 16 amino acids. Trimming pared 0 bases from V and 8 bases from J, leaving 14 bases between. Germline V lookup: CDR1 MNHEY, CDR2 SVGAGI. CDR3 protein: CASSYSALGRDSPLHF. CDR3 in DNA: TGTGCCAGCAGTTACTCGGCTTTGGGCAGGGATTCACCCCTCCACTTT.

This rearrangement joins TRBV29-1 to TRBJ2-7; D ambiguous. Germline V gives CDR1 SQVTM, CDR2 ANQGSEA. The CDR3 spans 13 residues. V gave up 6 bases and J gave up 2 bases, with 14 bases separating them. The CDR3 sequence is CSVRPNLAYEQYF. CDR3 bases: TGCAGCGTCCGCCCTAACTTGGCCTACGAGCAGTACTTC.

This chain connects TRBV6-1 to TRBJ2-7, with D possibly TRBD1 on 5 matching bases. V dropped 8 bases and J dropped 5 bases, with 19 bases sitting between them. The CDR3 runs 14 residues. Germline CDR1 is MNHNS and CDR2 is SASEGT. CDR3 residues: CASSPAGFFDEQYF. As DNA, the CDR3 is TGTGCCAGCTCCCCCGCAGGGTTTTTCGACGAGCAGTACTTC.

The chain employs TRBV27 and TRBJ2-7, with TRBD2 identical over 13 bases. Germline CDR1 reads MNHEY; CDR2 reads SMNVEV (reference sequence). The CDR3 covers 15 residues. J was trimmed by 5 bases and V by 6 bases; bases with no gene match: 7. The DNA of the CDR3 is TGTGCCAGCAGGGTGGGACTAGCGGGAAGCGACGAGCAGTACTTC. This sequence encodes CASRVGLAGSDEQYF.

The chain couples TRBV9 to TRBJ1-6; a weak D match, TRBD1 (5 bases). The V gene lost 2 bases and the J gene lost 10 bases, with 10 bases spanning the gap. This CDR3 is built from 13 residues. Germline V gives CDR1 SGDLS, CDR2 YYNGEE. The CDR3 nucleotides read TGTGCCAGCAGCGTGCAGTCAGGGTCACCCCTCCACTTT. Translation: CASSVQSGSPLHF.

The genes are TRBV27 and TRBJ1-4, with D unresolved. CDR1 and CDR2 (germline): MNHEY, SMNVEV (reference sequence). This CDR3 region has 13 residues. V lost 5 bases and J 7 bases, leaving 11 bases between the germline ends. The CDR3 coding sequence is TGTGCCAGCAGTAGTCCAGGAGGTGAAAAACTGTTTTTT. This encodes CASSSPGGEKLFF. Full variable domain (outside the CDR3, taken from reference TRBV27 and TRBJ1-4): EAQVTQNPRYLITVTGKKLTVTCSQNMNHEYMSWYRQDPGLGLRQIYYSMNVEVTDKGDVPEGYKVSRKEKRNFPLILESPSPNQTSLYFCASSSPGGEKLFFGSGTQLSVL.

The chain couples TRBV28 to TRBJ2-3, with D tentatively TRBD2 (5 bases). Germline assignment: CDR1 MDHEN and CDR2 SYDVKM. Trimming pared 3 bases from V and 3 bases from J, leaving 13 bases between. This CDR3 is built from 15 residues. The CDR3: CASSFFRTATDTQYF. As DNA, the CDR3 is TGTGCCAGCAGTTTCTTCCGGACTGCGACAGATACGCAGTATTTT. Full variable domain (outside the CDR3, taken from reference TRBV28 and TRBJ2-3): DVKVTQSSRYLVKRTGEKVFLECVQDMDHENMFWYRQDPGLGLRLIYFSYDVKMKEKGDIPEGYSVSREKKERFSLILESASTNQTSMYLCASSFFRTATDTQYFGPGTRLTVL.

The V gene is TRBV18, the J gene TRBJ2-5; TRBD2 matches 9 bases. Trimming cost V 3 bases and J 5 bases; bases outside gene matches: 10. Germline lookup yields CDR1 KGHSH and CDR2 LQKENI. The CDR3 totals 16 residues. The CDR3 region is CASSPLASGTSETQYF. Here the CDR3 DNA reads TGTGCCAGCTCACCGCTGGCTAGCGGGACTTCTGAGACCCAGTACTTC.

V gene TRBV30 combines with J gene TRBJ2-7; 9 bases agree with TRBD2. Trimming cost V 2 bases and J 3 bases; bases outside gene matches: 5. CDR3 length: 14 amino acids. Germline assignment: CDR1 GTSNPN and CDR2 SVGIG (reference sequence). The CDR3 sequence: CAWSRGTSSYEQYF. Here the CDR3 DNA reads TGTGCCTGGAGTCGGGGGACTAGCAGCTACGAGCAGTACTTC.

V usage is TRBV5-3 and J usage is TRBJ2-7; the D is unclear. TRBV5-3 has ORF status, its function being uncertain. V was trimmed by 8 bases and J by 4 bases, leaving 13 bases between them. The CDR3 contains 12 residues. CDR3 DNA: TGTGCCAGCAGCGCCGTCGGTTACGAGCAGTACTTC. Amino acid sequence: CASSAVGYEQYF.

The J gene is TRBJ1-2, the V gene TRBV7-6; 7 positions agree with TRBD1. V gave up 4 bases and J gave up 0 bases; unmatched junction bases: 5. Germline V gene lookup returns CDR1 SGHVS and CDR2 FNYEAQ. The CDR3 length is 15 residues. The CDR3 DNA follows: TGTGCCAGCAGCTCTTCGACAGGGTCTAACTATGGCTACACCTTC. Protein product: CASSSSTGSNYGYTF.

The CDR3 loop is CASSLNGYEGEKLFF. For the CDR3, the DNA is TGTGCCAGCAGTCTAAATGGGTACGAGGGTGAAAAACTGTTTTTT. This sequence joins TRBV28 and TRBJ1-4; no reliable D call. This CDR3 region has 15 residues. Looked up from germline, CDR1 is MDHEN and CDR2 is SYDVKM. V was shortened by 5 bases and J by 7 bases, with 17 bases between the two germline ends.

The J gene is TRBJ2-1, the V gene TRBV28; D possibly corresponds to TRBD1 (6 bases). With 0 bases removed from V and 7 bases from J, the gap between germline ends came to 7 bases. The CDR3 is 13 amino acids. The germline CDR1 and CDR2 sequences are MDHEN and SYDVKM. As DNA, the CDR3 is TGTGCCAGCAGTTTATGGCAGGGGAATGAGCAGTTCTTC. It yields the protein CASSLWQGNEQFF.

The chain is built from TRBV21-1 and TRBJ1-3. TRBV21-1 is tagged as a pseudogene. The CDR3 extends over 13 amino acids. The CDR3 DNA is TGTGCCAGCAGCAAAGGGGTGGGAAACACCATATATTTT. Translated, it gives CASSKGVGNTIYF.

V gene TRBV7-3 combines with J gene TRBJ2-7; the D call may be TRBD1 or TRBD2 (6 bases each). Trimming removed 5 bases at V and 7 bases at J, with 15 bases between. The CDR3 is 13 amino acids. From germline, CDR1 is SGHTA and CDR2 FQGTGA. The CDR3 nucleotides read TGTGCCAGCAGCCCGAAGGGGGGAAGGGAGCAGTACTTC. Translation gives CASSPKGGREQYF.

This chain joins TRBV27 and TRBJ2-2; D gene ambiguous. Germline CDR1 reads MNHEY; CDR2 reads SMNVEV (reference sequence). Between the trimmed V and J ends, which lost 6 bases and 0 bases, there was a span of 8 bases. This CDR3 comprises 14 residues. CDR3 nucleotides: TGTGCCAGCAGCCTACGATCGAACACCGGGGAGCTGTTTTTT. This translates into CASSLRSNTGELFF.

The CDR3 loop reads CASSFKASLPYEQYF. In nucleotides, the CDR3 is TGTGCCAGCAGTTTTAAAGCTAGCCTCCCCTACGAGCAGTACTTC. The chain carries TRBV27 and TRBJ2-5; a possible D gene is TRBD2 (5 bases). Gene TRBJ2-7 matches the end of the DNA better, so the J call may be wrong. This CDR3 is 15 amino acids long. CDR1 and CDR2 (germline): MNHEY, SMNVEV (reference sequence).

The chain is built from TRBV4-2 and TRBJ1-1; no clear D gene. The CDR3 spans 16 residues. Trimming left V 0 bases short and J 0 bases short, with 11 bases between. The V gene's germline CDR1 is LGHNA and CDR2 YNFKEQ. The CDR3 reads CASSQDTQTLNTEAFF. The CDR3 DNA reads TGTGCCAGCAGCCAAGATACCCAGACACTGAACACTGAAGCTTTCTTT.

This clone came up a few times. V and J are TRBV4-3 and TRBJ1-1, with TRBD1 as a possible D gene (5 bases). Germline values: CDR1 LGHNA, CDR2 YSLEER. The length of the CDR3 is 15 residues. V was cut by 5 bases and J by 3 bases, with 16 bases left in between. In nucleotides, the CDR3 is TGCGCCAGCAGCGAAACGCCGGGGGGATACACTGAAGCTTTCTTT. Translating it yields CASSETPGGYTEAFF.

The chain has TRBV11-2 and TRBJ1-1; D call uncertain. The CDR3 covers 13 residues. Looked up from germline, CDR1 is SGHAT and CDR2 is FQNNGV. Trimming left V 1 base short and J 5 bases short, with 8 bases between. CDR3 in amino acids: CASSLVRFTEAFF. The DNA for the CDR3 is TGTGCCAGCAGCTTAGTAAGGTTTACTGAAGCTTTCTTT.

Only a few counts were recorded for this clone. The rearrangement links TRBV5-6 to TRBJ1-5, with 7 bases identical to TRBD1. The length of the CDR3 is 16 residues. The V segment lost 0 bases and the J segment 0 bases; nucleotides outside the gene matches: 3. Germline lookup yields CDR1 SGHDT and CDR2 YYEEEE. In nucleotides, the CDR3 is TGTGCCAGCAGCTTGGCAGGGGGTAATAGCAATCAGCCCCAGCATTTT. This encodes CASSLAGGNSNQPQHF. Together with reference TRBV5-6 and TRBJ1-5, the CDR3 gives the full variable domain: DAGVTQSPTHLIKTRGQQVTLRCSPKSGHDTVSWYQQALGQGPQFIFQYYEEEERQRGNFPDRFSGHQFPNYSSELNVNALLLGDSALYLCASSLAGGNSNQPQHFGDGTRLSIL.

The chain combines TRBV7-2 with TRBJ2-7, with TRBD2 matching 8 bases. V lost 5 bases to trimming and J lost 5 bases; unmatched junction nucleotides: 5. The CDR3 is made up of 13 amino acids. The germline V gene has CDR1 SGHTA and CDR2 FQGNSA. CDR3 coding DNA: TGTGCCAGCAGCCCCCGTAGCGGGAACGAGCAGTACTTC. It codes for CASSPRSGNEQYF.

This chain links TRBV9 with TRBJ2-7; 7 bases are shared with TRBD2. This CDR3 spans 14 amino acids. The ends lost 0 bases at V and 4 bases at J; junction bases unmatched: 4. CDR1 and CDR2 from the germline V gene are SGDLS and YYNGEE. CDR3 DNA sequence: TGTGCCAGCAGCGTAGGGGACTATTCGTACGAGCAGTACTTC. Amino acids: CASSVGDYSYEQYF.

The chain couples TRBV4-2 to TRBJ2-7, with 7 bases matching TRBD2. Per germline, CDR1 LGHNA and CDR2 YNFKEQ. V lost 2 bases, J lost 4 bases, and 8 bases stayed unmatched. This CDR3 has 15 amino acids. CDR3 protein: CASSQSTSATYEQYF. In DNA, the CDR3 is TGTGCCAGCAGCCAATCCACTAGCGCGACATACGAGCAGTACTTC.

The chain employs TRBV5-6 and TRBJ2-7, with 10 bases identical to TRBD2. V lost 0 bases to trimming and J lost 7 bases; unmatched junction nucleotides: 10. Germline-derived CDR1 and CDR2 are SGHDT and YYEEEE. The CDR3 is 16 residues long. The DNA for the CDR3 is TGTGCCAGCAGCTTGGCCCTAGCGGGAGTTTCAGCGGAGCAGTACTTC. Translation: CASSLALAGVSAEQYF.